This T cell receptor (beta chain) was observed in a study of control samples from healthy donors and cancer patients. The count of this clone is one. Using immunoSEQ multiplex PCR, the repertoire was profiled, and TCRdb retains in-frame clones only, with some absent. The table lists some 100,000 clones, about four fifths of them singletons, with about 10% in the top ten. V lost 1 base and J lost 8; bases outside the gene matches: 2. Germline-derived CDR1 and CDR2 are SGHTA and FQGTGA. The CDR3 is made up of 13 amino acids. This receptor was obtained from a woman aged 30 to 39 in good health. J is TRBJ2-3 and V is TRBV7-3; TRBD1 agrees at 8 bases. Sequencing was performed on blood. In DNA form, the CDR3 reads TGTGCCAGCAGCTTAAAACAGGGGGGTACGCAGTATTTT. Translated, it gives CASSLKQGGTQYF.